This T cell receptor beta chain appears in the sequencing data of a study of T cells after yellow fever vaccination (dated by TCRdb to about 2019). For the study in its entirety: Libraries from fractions with low cell numbers were prepared with the SMART-Seq v4 Ultra Low Input RNA kit. Two healthy male donors, one aged 18 to 29 and one aged 30 to 40 years, made up the cohort. To follow T-cell clones before and after primary and booster YFV17D yellow fever vaccination, bulk TCR alpha and beta repertoires were sequenced over time. Bulk PBMC replicates and cell subsets were isolated from blood drawn at multiple timepoints before and after both primary and secondary immunization.

The label giving this sample's treatment or condition can be read as: live attenuated yellow fever vaccine strain. At each blood-draw timepoint, two biological replicates of bulk PBMCs were collected. A standard Ficoll-Paque protocol was used to isolate PBMCs from peripheral blood. RNA was extracted with TriZol from bulk PBMCs, CD4 and CD8 fractions, and dextramer-positive and dextramer-negative fractions. TCRdb names Illumina NovaSeq 6000 as the instrument used. TCR cDNA was made using 5'RACE template switching, a step that added a universal primer site and unique molecular identifiers. Priming of cDNA synthesis was performed from both the TCR alpha and TCR beta constant segments. Library amplification involved two PCR steps, and the second step added sample barcodes and sequencing adapters. Sequencing of the libraries was done on either Illumina HiSeq 2500 (2x100 bp) or NovaSeq (2x150 bp). Per the source publication's procedure: MIGEC handled demultiplexing of reads and collapsing into UMI consensus sequences, while MiXCR performed V(D)J alignment. Clonotypes responding to the vaccine were identified with edgeR on replicate PBMC samples, with the criteria of FDR below 0.01 and a log2 fold change above 5 up to day 15. Each bulk clonotype was labeled CD4 or CD8 based on which sequenced repertoire, CD4 or CD8, contained the clonotype at higher abundance. The public reads were run again by TCRdb, first through fastp at Q25 and then through MiXCR, and only productive beta chains were kept. Rows merge per CDR3 protein into single entries with the most common DNA and genes. TCRdb, not the original authors, processed these V and J calls. In all, the sample holds around 310,000 distinct CDR3 sequences, and approximately 3.9% of those were seen once. The ten largest clones take up about 25% of the sample.

Taken from the germline V gene (reference sequence), the CDR1 and CDR2 loops are MNHEY and SMNVEV. The germline ends are 15 bases apart after V is trimmed by 3 bases and J by 0 bases. The CDR3 measures 18 amino acids from cysteine to phenylalanine. Here the CDR3 DNA is all that survives: 54 bases in frame from base 1. The study at large found these results: Computational filtering was required because FACS-sorted repertoires could contain abundant contaminating clonotypes from the bulk population. A small fraction of clonotypes showed up in both the CD4 and CD8 compartments, probably as a result of convergent recombination. Because only a couple of donors were included in the study, the extent to which the findings can be generalized is limited. The secondary T-cell response was weaker than the primary response but faster, peaking on day 5 instead of day 15. After the booster, most clones that had expanded after primary vaccination were detected again (almost 97% of CD4 and around nine tenths of CD8), suggesting broad maintenance of memory.

There are many counts of this clonotype. No antigen is known for it. There are no base qualities to consult, and no much larger clone falls within one base. The sequence joins TRBV27 to TRBJ1-6; the D gene cannot be named for sure. The sequence was collected from a man aged 18-30 years who received the YFV17D yellow fever vaccine. Sequenced material: PBMCs, taken on the day of the yellow fever booster vaccination. The nucleotides are TGTGCCAGCAGTTTGGGATCGTCCCGGAGCTCCTATAATTCACCCCTCCACTTT. It is translated as CASSLGSSRSSYNSPLHF.